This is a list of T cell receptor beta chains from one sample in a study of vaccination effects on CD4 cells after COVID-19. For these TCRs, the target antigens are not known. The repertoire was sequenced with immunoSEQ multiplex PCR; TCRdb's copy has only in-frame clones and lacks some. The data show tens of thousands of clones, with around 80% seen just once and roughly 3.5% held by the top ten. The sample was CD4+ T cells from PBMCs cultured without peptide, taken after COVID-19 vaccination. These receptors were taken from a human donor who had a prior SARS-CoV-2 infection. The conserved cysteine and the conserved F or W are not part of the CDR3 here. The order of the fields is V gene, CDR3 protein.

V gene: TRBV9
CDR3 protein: ASSVGGLADYEQY

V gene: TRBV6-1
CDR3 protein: ASSESQGYGLYT

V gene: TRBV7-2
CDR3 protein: ATGLAKNYEQY

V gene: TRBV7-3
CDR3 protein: ASSQHQGAEETQY

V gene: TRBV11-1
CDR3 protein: ASSLELLDTQY

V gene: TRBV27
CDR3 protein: ASSLWGGNTEAF

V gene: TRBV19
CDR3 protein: ASQSQGDYGYT

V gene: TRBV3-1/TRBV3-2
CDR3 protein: ASSHRGRGDTEAF

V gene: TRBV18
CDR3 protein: ASSLLTGELF

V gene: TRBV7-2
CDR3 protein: ASSITGTGTGELF

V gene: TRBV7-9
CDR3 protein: ASSQERRDWASTQY

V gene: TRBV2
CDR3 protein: ASKSGTQPGANVLT

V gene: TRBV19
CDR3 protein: ASSPLIMNTEAF

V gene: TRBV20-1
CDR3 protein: SAGEPYGYT

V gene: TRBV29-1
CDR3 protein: SARGQYTDTQY

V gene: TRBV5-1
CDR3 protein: ASRREGLNTEAF

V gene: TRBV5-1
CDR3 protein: ASSSRPENTEAF

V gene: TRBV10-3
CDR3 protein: AIKYASRDEQY

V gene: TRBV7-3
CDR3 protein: ASSPGQTTDTQY

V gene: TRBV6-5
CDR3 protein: ASSREGYEQY

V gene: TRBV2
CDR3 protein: ASNREGPGGGTQY

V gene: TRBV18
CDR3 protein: ASSTGTGWSTGELF

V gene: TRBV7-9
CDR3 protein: ASSWTGAGAGSF

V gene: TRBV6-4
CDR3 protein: APRVSGYT

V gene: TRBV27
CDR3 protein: ASSLFLSSYNEQF

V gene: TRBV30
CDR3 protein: AWSVRWETQY

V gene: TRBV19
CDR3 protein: ASKRDRRNTEAF

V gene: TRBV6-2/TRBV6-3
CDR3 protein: ASSYSIDRGADTQY

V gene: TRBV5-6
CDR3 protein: ASSLDYYNEQF

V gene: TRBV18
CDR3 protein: ASSPGVQGGDTQY

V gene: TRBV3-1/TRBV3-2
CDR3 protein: ASSQDQGFENTEAF

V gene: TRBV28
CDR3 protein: ASSLTYTEAF

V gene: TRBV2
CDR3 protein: ASSVSSGVEGTQY

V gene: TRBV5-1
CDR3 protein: ASSRTQGGSYGYT

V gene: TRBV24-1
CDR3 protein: ATSAGQGLGEQY

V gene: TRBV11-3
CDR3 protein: ASQEGLVETDTQY

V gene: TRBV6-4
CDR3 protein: ASSDSNTTYEQY

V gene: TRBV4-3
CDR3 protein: ASSQWQGNTEAF

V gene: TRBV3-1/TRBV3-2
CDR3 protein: ASSQEGAGVVNTEAF

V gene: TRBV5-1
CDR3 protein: ASSLIPGNNQPQH

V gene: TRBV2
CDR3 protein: ASSEHTGSYNEQF

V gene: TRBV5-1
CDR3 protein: ASSLVAASTDTQY

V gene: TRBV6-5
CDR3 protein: ASSSHLGVRAYEQY

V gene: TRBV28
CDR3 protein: AAMGDGLDSRF

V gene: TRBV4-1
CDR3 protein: ASSPGLAGATQY

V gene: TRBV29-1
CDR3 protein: SVGMNTEAF

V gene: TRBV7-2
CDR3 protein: ASSLGGAGANVLT

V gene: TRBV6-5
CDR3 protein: ASSSGTGGDYEQY

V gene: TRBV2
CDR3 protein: ASSEGGVVTEAF

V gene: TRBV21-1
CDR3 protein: ASSKGSPTLEDEQF

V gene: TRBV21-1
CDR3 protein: ASSKVGASGTKNTQY

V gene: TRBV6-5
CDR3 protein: ASSYDTNYGYT

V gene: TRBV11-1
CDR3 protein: ASSLVWQDFNQPQH

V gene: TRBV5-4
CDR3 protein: ASTSMTLNTEAF

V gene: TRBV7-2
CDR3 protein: ASSLHYTRQF

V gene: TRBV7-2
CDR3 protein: ASTHSGASGLLEQF

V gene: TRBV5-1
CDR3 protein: ASSLSTQAYNEQF

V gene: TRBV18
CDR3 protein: ASSPRSGYGYT

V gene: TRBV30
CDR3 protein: AWSASQGFNEKLF

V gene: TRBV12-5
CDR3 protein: ASDLRTSGSPEQF